The 14 T cell receptor beta chains listed next were all sequenced from one sample in a study of blood T cell repertoires in COVID-19. The repertoire was sequenced with immunoSEQ multiplex PCR; TCRdb's copy has only in-frame clones and lacks some. The sample lists 80,000 to 100,000 clones; approximately 90% were seen once. The sequencing input was peripheral blood. Source of these receptors: a human donor with active COVID-19. The donor label of this sample is uncertain.

The chain couples TRBV12-5 to TRBJ2-5, with D possibly TRBD1 on 6 matching bases. Germline V CDR1 and CDR2: LGHNT, FRNRAP. CDR3 length: 15 residues. V lost 4 bases and J 0 bases, leaving 12 bases between the germline ends. In DNA, the CDR3 is TGTGCTAGTGGTTCCGGGACACACCACCAAGAGACCCAGTACTTC. This codes for CASGSGTHHQETQYF.

This clone occurred once. The chain links TRBV6-1 to TRBJ2-1; the match to TRBD2 covers 7 bases. Germline CDR1 reads MNHNS; CDR2 reads SASEGT. J lost 3 bases, V lost 0 bases, and 8 bases had no gene match. This CDR3 comprises 17 residues. CDR3 region: CASSEASRRGSYNEQFF. The DNA of the CDR3 is TGTGCCAGCAGTGAAGCGTCGCGGCGGGGGAGCTACAATGAGCAGTTCTTC.

The CDR3 spells CSVSTRQGSQEQYF. In DNA, the CDR3 is TGCAGCGTTTCCACCCGACAGGGAAGTCAGGAGCAGTACTTC. The chain recombines TRBV29-1 with TRBJ2-7; 7 positions match TRBD1. The CDR3 covers 14 residues. CDR1 is SQVTM and CDR2 is ANQGSEA in the germline V gene. V was clipped by 5 bases and J by 7 bases; unmatched bases: 14.

The chain carries TRBV19 and TRBJ1-5; 12 bases are shared with TRBD1. The CDR3 is made up of 15 amino acids. Germline V lookup: CDR1 LNHDA, CDR2 SQIVND (reference sequence). V trimming: 5 bases; J trimming: 5 bases; junction bases outside the gene matches: 4. CDR3 loop: CASSPGTGGHQPQHF. CDR3 bases: TGTGCCAGTAGTCCCGGGACAGGGGGCCATCAGCCCCAGCATTTT.

The J gene is TRBJ1-4, the V gene TRBV18; weak D call: TRBD1 (6 bases). Trimming stripped 1 base from V and 0 bases from J, with 12 bases between. The CDR3 length is 17 residues. CDR1 and CDR2 (germline): KGHSH, LQKENI. DNA of the CDR3: TGTGCCAGCTCACCACTAAGGGACACCTCAACTAATGAAAAACTGTTTTTT. Translated: CASSPLRDTSTNEKLFF.

The chain carries TRBV7-9 and TRBJ2-3; possible D gene TRBD1, 5 bases. Germline-derived CDR1 and CDR2 are SEHNR and FQNEAQ (reference sequence). The length of the CDR3 is 15 residues. Trimming removed 5 bases from V and 2 bases from J, with 14 bases in between. CDR3: CASSRWGKPTDTQYF. In DNA form, the CDR3 reads TGTGCCAGCAGCCGATGGGGCAAGCCCACAGATACGCAGTATTTT.

The J gene is TRBJ2-7, the V gene TRBV28; the match to TRBD2 covers 9 bases. Germline values: CDR1 MDHEN, CDR2 SYDVKM. The ends lost 4 bases at V and 0 bases at J; junction bases unmatched: 4. CDR3 length: 15 amino acids. CDR3 residues: CASSSPSGNSYEQYF. The CDR3 DNA is TGTGCCAGCAGTTCCCCTAGCGGGAACTCCTACGAGCAGTACTTC.

The J gene is TRBJ1-6, the V gene TRBV19; TRBD1 might be the D (5 bases). Per germline, CDR1 LNHDA and CDR2 SQIVND (reference sequence). V was trimmed by 4 bases and J by 7 bases, leaving 14 bases between them. The CDR3 spans 15 residues. CDR3 nucleotides: TGTGCCAGTAGTACGAAGACAGAAATCAATTCACCCCTCCACTTT. This codes for CASSTKTEINSPLHF. Variable domain in full (rest from reference TRBV19 and TRBJ1-6): DGGITQSPKYLFRKEGQNVTLSCEQNLNHDAMYWYRQDPGQGLRLIYYSQIVNDFQKGDIAEGYSVSREKKESFPLTVTSAQKNPTAFYLCASSTKTEINSPLHFGNGTRLTVT.

The rearrangement joins TRBV13 to TRBJ1-3, with D hard to call. Germline values: CDR1 PRHDT, CDR2 FYEKMQ (reference sequence). This CDR3 is 15 amino acids long. V was shortened by 4 bases and J by 2 bases, with 12 bases between the two germline ends. CDR3 bases: TGTGCCAGCAGCTACAACGGGGTACCTGGAAACACCATATATTTT. Protein: CASSYNGVPGNTIYF.

The V gene is TRBV6-2 or TRBV6-3, the J gene TRBJ2-7, with a tentative D call TRBD2 (6 bases). Trimming shortened V by 4 bases and J by 5 bases, and 21 bases separated the two germline ends. This CDR3 comprises 16 residues. The germline V gene encodes CDR1 MNHEY and CDR2 SVGEGT. In DNA, the CDR3 is TGTGCCAGCAGTTCCCCCTCTGGAGGGTTTTTCAACGAGCAGTACTTC. Protein: CASSSPSGGFFNEQYF.

The chain carries TRBV5-1 and TRBJ2-5; 11 bases are a match to TRBD1. This CDR3 comprises 15 residues. The junction had 7 bases not matched to a gene; V was cut back by 4 bases and J by 5 bases. The germline CDR1 and CDR2 sequences are SGHRS and YFSETQ. Here the CDR3 reads CASSLPDRGRETQYF. The CDR3 DNA follows: TGCGCCAGCAGCCTCCCGGACAGGGGGCGGGAGACCCAGTACTTC. The entire variable domain, with the rest obtained from reference TRBV5-1 and TRBJ2-5, is as follows: KAGVTQTPRYLIKTRGQQVTLSCSPISGHRSVSWYQQTPGQGLQFLFEYFSETQRNKGNFPGRFSGRQFSNSRSEMNVSTLELGDSALYLCASSLPDRGRETQYFGPGTRLLVL.

The rearrangement joins TRBV2 to TRBJ2-3; 8 nucleotides line up with TRBD2. The CDR3 is 15 amino acids. With V trimmed by 4 bases and J by 2 bases, 5 bases remained unmatched. Germline loops: CDR1 SNHLY, CDR2 FYNNEI. The CDR3 spells CASSGTSGSTDTQYF. CDR3 nucleotide sequence: TGTGCCAGCAGTGGCACTAGCGGCTCCACAGATACGCAGTATTTT.

The chain uses TRBV27 and TRBJ2-2; no clear D gene. Germline loops: CDR1 MNHEY, CDR2 SMNVEV (reference sequence). The CDR3 spans 13 residues. Trimming took off 0 bases at V and 6 bases at J, with 5 bases between the two ends. CDR3 DNA sequence: TGTGCCAGCAGTTTATCTCAGGCCGGGGAGCTGTTTTTT. Translation: CASSLSQAGELFF.

The chain employs TRBV2 and TRBJ2-3, with 8 bases that match TRBD2. Germline V lookup: CDR1 SNHLY, CDR2 FYNNEI. The CDR3 sequence is 17 residues long. After removal of 6 bases from V and 6 bases from J, the junction contained 17 bases not matched to a gene. This CDR3 is CASSQTNVRGGRDTQYF. The CDR3 coding sequence is TGTGCCAGCAGCCAAACCAACGTCCGGGGGGGGAGGGATACGCAGTATTTT.